This T cell receptor (beta chain) comes out of a study of regulatory T cells in long-lasting Graves disease. Study overall: Graves' patients who were just diagnosed had used antithyroid drugs for under 3 months. Regarding the study as a whole: Because few samples were included, accuracy may have been lower.

V was shortened by 9 bases and J by 5 bases, with 23 bases between the two germline ends. The CDR3 consists of 16 residues. Germline lookup yields CDR1 LNHDA and CDR2 SQIVND (reference sequence). This clonotype appeared once. Its antigen is undetermined. The TCR beta library used iRepertoire HTBI primers with Arm-PCR amplification of CDR3. MiXCR, applied by TCRdb to the multiplex PCR reads, yields one record per CDR3 protein. In the table there are about 610,000 distinct CDR3 sequences, about 16% of which are singletons. The time point was: newly diagnosed GD, antithyroid drugs for less than 3 months. PBMCs were the source of the RNA used for TCR sequencing. A volume of about 9.9 milliliters of peripheral blood was collected in EDTA tubes. This sample also appeared in a second study, on T cells in Graves' hyperthyroidism and ophthalmopathy.

This chain uses TRBV19 with TRBJ2-1; perhaps TRBD1 as D (5 bases). The starting material was peripheral blood mononuclear cells (PBMCs), obtained at new diagnosis, from a patient treated with antithyroid drugs. This sequence was found in a young man with Graves disease. CDR3 loop: CASQRPGLPLHNEQFF. The DNA of the CDR3 is TGTGCCAGCCAACGCCCAGGGTTGCCTTTACACAATGAGCAGTTCTTC.